These 32 T cell receptor beta chains came from one sample sequenced in a study of blood T cells in healthy people across ages. A second PCR, run for roughly 7 to 12 cycles, used a sample-barcoded 5' primer plus a J-beta primer mix. TCRdb processed the 5' RACE reads anew with MiXCR; each CDR3 protein has one entry. The table lists 1,100,000 or so distinct CDR3 sequences, roughly 45% of them singletons. The sample was blood. Every receptor here comes from a woman aged 55-70 years in good health.

Ten or more counts support this clonotype. This chain links TRBV11-2 with TRBJ2-7; D may be TRBD2 (6 bases). The CDR3 runs 16 residues. The germline CDR1 and CDR2 sequences are SGHAT and FQNNGV. V lost 1 base and J 2 bases, leaving 15 bases between the germline ends. The CDR3 is CASSLGSFSGTYEQYF. CDR3 coding DNA: TGTGCCAGCAGCTTAGGGAGTTTTAGCGGCACCTACGAGCAGTACTTC.

The chain links TRBV7-8 to TRBJ2-7, with 9 bases matching TRBD1. The trim removed 1 base at V and 0 bases at J, leaving 10 bases unmatched. The CDR3 length is 18 residues. Germline values: CDR1 SGHVS, CDR2 FQNEAQ. The DNA of the CDR3 is TGTGCCAGCAGCTTAGGAGGGTGGGACAGGGCGAGCTCCTACGAGCAGTACTTC. Translated: CASSLGGWDRASSYEQYF.

Concerning this clonotype: Germline and junction disagree at one end, which may indicate a read error. The rearrangement links TRBV11-2 to TRBJ2-7; 7 bases align to TRBD1. This CDR3 has 16 residues. The germline gives CDR1 SGHAT, CDR2 FQNNGV. Here the CDR3 DNA reads TGTGCCTGCAGCTTAGGTCGGACAGGAGGCTTCTACGAGCAGTACTTC. It yields the protein CACSLGRTGGFYEQYF.

There are a few counts of this clonotype. This chain connects TRBV7-2 to TRBJ2-7; tentative D call: TRBD2 (6 bases). Between the trimmed V and J ends, which lost 1 base and 3 bases, there was a span of 13 bases. This CDR3 is 15 amino acids long. CDR1 and CDR2 from the germline V gene are SGHTA and FQGNSA. The DNA for the CDR3 is TGTGCCAGCAGCTTAGGAGTAGCGGTTCTCTACGAGCAGTACTTC. It translates to CASSLGVAVLYEQYF.

This chain connects TRBV10-3 to TRBJ2-2; maybe TRBD2 (5 bases). Trimming left V 7 bases short and J 4 bases short, with 10 bases between. From germline, CDR1 is ENHRY and CDR2 SYGVKD. CDR3 length: 13 residues. The CDR3 coding sequence is TGTGCCATCACGGAGAGGGTCACCGGGGAGCTGTTTTTT. Protein product: CAITERVTGELFF.

The chain combines TRBV4-1 with TRBJ1-2; D ambiguous. The germline gives CDR1 MGHRA, CDR2 YSYEKL. The CDR3 sequence is 13 residues long. With 1 base removed from V and 7 bases from J, the gap between germline ends came to 10 bases. Here the CDR3 DNA reads TGCGCCAGCAGCCAAGCCGGGCTGGGTGGCTACACCTTC. Translated: CASSQAGLGGYTF.

This chain joins TRBV14 and TRBJ1-2; TRBD1 might be the D (5 bases). V lost 2 bases, J lost 3 bases, and 7 bases lay in between. The CDR3 runs 13 residues. The germline V gene has CDR1 SGHDN and CDR2 FVKESK. The CDR3 sequence: CASSQQGDYGYTF. CDR3 nucleotide sequence: TGTGCCAGCAGCCAACAGGGAGACTATGGCTACACCTTC.

In the case of this clonotype: A junction boundary mismatches the germline segment, possibly from a read error. This chain joins TRBV30 and TRBJ2-6; no reliable D call. The CDR3 sequence is 12 residues long. Per the germline V gene, CDR1 is GTSNPN and CDR2 is SVGIG (reference sequence). As DNA, the CDR3 is TGTGCCCGGAGTCGGTATGCCAACGTCCTGACTTTC. This codes for CARSRYANVLTF.

The chain joins TRBV9 to TRBJ2-5; 10 nucleotides align to TRBD1. The CDR3 totals 17 residues. In germline, CDR1 is SGDLS, CDR2 YYNGEE. The V segment lost 3 bases and the J segment 3 bases; nucleotides outside the gene matches: 11. The CDR3 DNA is TGTGCCAGCAGCGGGACAGGGGGGATACGGGGCAAAGAGACCCAGTACTTC. Its translation is CASSGTGGIRGKETQYF.

The rearrangement uses TRBV7-6 and TRBJ2-4; 7 bases line up with TRBD1. The CDR3 spans 13 residues. Trimming took 5 bases from V and 9 from J; bases not matched to a gene: 7. The germline gives CDR1 SGHVS, CDR2 FNYEAQ. DNA for the CDR3: TGTGCCAGCAGCGCCAACAGGGGTGGCATTCAGTACTTC. It encodes CASSANRGGIQYF. Combining the CDR3 with reference TRBV7-6 and TRBJ2-4 gives the whole variable domain GAGVSQSPRYKVTKRGQDVALRCDPISGHVSLYWYRQALGQGPEFLTYFNYEAQQDKSGLPNDRFSAERPEGSISTLTIQRTEQRDSAMYRCASSANRGGIQYFGAGTRLSVL.

The chain recombines TRBV12-3 or TRBV12-4 with TRBJ2-7, with 9 bases matching TRBD2. Gene TRBJ2-5 matches the end of the DNA better, so the J call may be wrong. The CDR3 consists of 13 residues. The CDR3 protein is CATRLAVALTQYF. The CDR3 bases are TGTGCCACGCGACTAGCGGTGGCTTTGACCCAGTACTTC.

The chain recombines TRBV2 with TRBJ2-7, with D possibly being TRBD1 or TRBD2 (6 bases each). The germline V gene has CDR1 SNHLY and CDR2 FYNNEI. This CDR3 is 12 amino acids long. The V end was cut by 7 bases, the J end by 6 bases, with 13 bases between. CDR3 sequence: CASIGGLSEQYF. CDR3 bases: TGTGCCAGCATAGGGGGGCTTTCCGAGCAGTACTTC.

This clonotype appeared once. The genes are TRBV7-8 and TRBJ2-5; D not certain. This CDR3 has 14 amino acids. The V end lost 4 bases, the J end lost 5 bases, and 14 bases lay between the germline ends. Germline CDR1 is SGHVS and CDR2 is FQNEAQ. The CDR3 coding sequence is TGTGCCAGCAGCTCGACGAGGACCGCCGAGACCCAGTACTTC. Translated, it gives CASSSTRTAETQYF.

In this sample, this clonotype turned up a few times. This chain uses TRBV12-3 or TRBV12-4 with TRBJ2-4; D unclear. This CDR3 region has 11 residues. With 5 bases removed from V and 9 bases from J, the gap between germline ends came to 8 bases. CDR3 DNA sequence: TGTGCCAGCAGTCTAAAAGTCATTCAGTACTTC. Protein sequence: CASSLKVIQYF.

In regard to this clonotype: One end of the junction does not line up with germline, which may come from a read error. The chain employs TRBV12-3 or TRBV12-4 and TRBJ2-7, with D hard to call. The CDR3 contains 13 residues. The DNA of the CDR3 is TGTGCCAGCGGTTTGGTCTGGAGCTACGAGCAGTACTTC. Translated: CASGLVWSYEQYF.

The chain links TRBV14 to TRBJ1-4, with D possibly TRBD1 on 6 matching bases. The V end lost 5 bases, the J end lost 7 bases, and 14 bases lay between the germline ends. This CDR3 has 14 amino acids. Germline values: CDR1 SGHDN, CDR2 FVKESK. The CDR3 loop is CASSKGGTLEKLFF. The CDR3 nucleotides are TGTGCCAGCAGCAAAGGGGGTACCCTTGAAAAACTGTTTTTT.

The chain couples TRBV2 to TRBJ1-1, with D tentatively TRBD1 (6 bases). The CDR3 has 15 amino acids. With 4 bases removed from V and 1 base from J, the gap between germline ends came to 13 bases. Germline CDR1 SNHLY, CDR2 FYNNEI. The CDR3 coding sequence is TGTGCCAGCAGTGTAACTGGACAGCGGAACACTGAAGCTTTCTTT. This codes for CASSVTGQRNTEAFF.

V usage is TRBV9 and J usage is TRBJ2-7; 7 bases map to TRBD1. Germline V gives CDR1 SGDLS, CDR2 YYNGEE. Germline trimming cut 2 bases from V and 4 bases from J; bases unmatched to any gene: 18. The length of the CDR3 is 18 residues. The CDR3 reads CASSVDGTAHGSSYEQYF. Written as DNA, the CDR3 is TGTGCCAGCAGCGTTGACGGGACAGCTCATGGAAGTAGTTACGAGCAGTACTTC. Drawing the rest from reference TRBV9 and TRBJ2-7, the complete variable domain is DSGVTQTPKHLITATGQRVTLRCSPRSGDLSVYWYQQSLDQGLQFLIQYYNGEERAKGNILERFSAQQFPDLHSELNLSSLELGDSALYFCASSVDGTAHGSSYEQYFGPGTRLTVT.

This chain connects TRBV29-1 to TRBJ2-5; no firm D call. CDR3 size: 10 residues. From germline, CDR1 is SQVTM and CDR2 ANQGSEA. V lost 7 bases and J lost 4, with 7 bases in between. For the CDR3, the DNA is TGCAGCGGCCTGGGAGAGACCCAGTACTTC. The encoded protein is CSGLGETQYF.

This clonotype was counted between two and nine times. The chain is built from TRBV20-1 and TRBJ2-7, with TRBD2 identical over 14 bases. The CDR3 consists of 14 residues. The V gene's germline CDR1 is DFQATT and CDR2 SNEGSKA (reference sequence). V shed 7 bases and J 4 bases; nucleotides not matched to a gene: 6. The CDR3 DNA follows: TGCAGTGTTTCGACTAGCGGGAGGGGGTACGAGCAGTACTTC. It yields the protein CSVSTSGRGYEQYF.

This clonotype was detected only a few times. The CDR3 DNA reads as TGTGCCAGCAGCTTACTTATCATGACTAGCGGAGAAAACATTCAGTACTTC. Its translation: CASSLLIMTSGENIQYF. This sequence joins TRBV7-2 and TRBJ2-4, with TRBD2 matching over 9 bases. J was trimmed by 5 bases and V by 2 bases; bases with no gene match: 10. Germline V gene lookup returns CDR1 SGHTA and CDR2 FQGNSA. This CDR3 has 17 amino acids. Full variable domain (remainder filled in from reference TRBV7-2 and TRBJ2-4): GAGVSQSPSNKVTEKGKDVELRCDPISGHTALYWYRQSLGQGLEFLIYFQGNSAPDKSGLPSDRFSAERTGGSVSTLTIQRTQQEDSAVYLCASSLLIMTSGENIQYFGAGTRLSVL.

The V and J genes are TRBV6-2 or TRBV6-3 and TRBJ2-1; 9 bases map to TRBD1. The V gene end was trimmed by 5 bases and the J gene end by 7 bases; junction bases not matched to a gene: 6. Per the germline V gene, CDR1 is MNHEY and CDR2 is SVGEGT. The length of the CDR3 is 14 residues. CDR3 bases: TGTGCCAGCAGTCACGGACAGGGGACAAATGAGCAGTTCTTC. Translating gives CASSHGQGTNEQFF.

V usage is TRBV29-1 and J usage is TRBJ2-1; 10 bases align to TRBD1. V was clipped by 7 bases and J by 10 bases; unmatched bases: 13. Germline values: CDR1 SQVTM, CDR2 ANQGSEA. This CDR3 is built from 14 residues. The DNA for the CDR3 is TGCAGCGCGTTGCCTAGACAGGGGGCGAGGGAGCAGTTCTTC. Protein: CSALPRQGAREQFF.

This clonotype was picked up a small number of times. V gene TRBV10-3 combines with J gene TRBJ2-5, with TRBD2 matching over 8 bases. From germline, CDR1 is ENHRY and CDR2 SYGVKD. CDR3 length: 13 residues. V shed 5 bases and J 5 bases; nucleotides not matched to a gene: 4. CDR3 sequence: CAISSGSGETQYF. The CDR3 DNA reads as TGTGCCATCAGTAGCGGGAGCGGCGAGACCCAGTACTTC.

The V call is TRBV27, the J call TRBJ1-5; D is uncertain. The CDR3 extends over 13 amino acids. Germline lookup yields CDR1 MNHEY and CDR2 SMNVEV (reference sequence). Trimming removed 8 bases from V and 3 bases from J, with 11 bases in between. The CDR3 DNA follows: TGTGCCAGCCGAGGAGATCCCAATCAGCCCCAGCATTTT. Protein: CASRGDPNQPQHF.

This clonotype has only one observation. This sequence joins TRBV7-2 and TRBJ2-1, with 7 nucleotides matching TRBD2. With 4 bases clipped from V and 7 bases from J, the junction kept 7 bases outside the gene matches. CDR1 is SGHTA and CDR2 is FQGNSA in the germline V gene. This CDR3 region has 14 residues. The CDR3 nucleotides are TGTGCCAGCAGCTCAGCGGGACTCTTAAATGAGCAGTTCTTC. Its protein product is CASSSAGLLNEQFF.

This clonotype was observed a single time. The gene calls are TRBV7-6 and TRBJ1-2, with a possible D match to TRBD1 (5 bases). The CDR3 length is 15 residues. V lost 5 bases, J lost 4 bases, and 17 bases lay in between. Per the germline V gene, CDR1 is SGHVS and CDR2 is FNYEAQ. The CDR3 DNA is TGTGCCAGCAGCCGTGCGACAGATGCATCCTATGGCTACACCTTC. Protein sequence: CASSRATDASYGYTF.

With regard to this clonotype: Just one base apart from a much larger clone, this may be a read error. The rearrangement joins TRBV4-1 to TRBJ2-5, with unresolved D. V shed 1 base and J shed 11 bases, with 14 bases lying between them. The CDR3 has 13 amino acids. CDR1 is MGHRA, CDR2 YSYEKL, per germline. CDR3 region: CASSQGPYNEQYF. The CDR3 DNA follows: TGCGCCAGCAGCCAAGGCCCTTACAATGAGCAGTACTTC.

The chain links TRBV4-3 to TRBJ2-1; the match to TRBD2 covers 10 bases. The CDR3 loop spans 16 amino acids. CDR1 LGHNA and CDR2 YSLEER come from the germline V gene. Trimming at V came to 0 bases and at J to 8 bases, leaving 7 bases not matched to a gene. The CDR3: CASSQDDTSGIYEQFF. DNA of the CDR3: TGCGCCAGCAGCCAAGATGACACTAGCGGGATCTATGAGCAGTTCTTC.

J is TRBJ2-1 and V is TRBV24-1; D is undetermined. Trimming stripped 3 bases from V and 8 bases from J, with 13 bases between. Per germline, CDR1 KGHDR and CDR2 SFDVKD. The CDR3 spans 14 residues. CDR3 in DNA: TGTGCCACCAGTGATGTGCCCTTCGGCGATGAGCAGTTCTTC. Translating it yields CATSDVPFGDEQFF.

CDR3 loop: CASSLGTNHMNTEAFF. CDR3 sequence (DNA): TGTGCCAGCAGTTTAGGAACAAACCACATGAACACTGAAGCTTTCTTT. The rearrangement joins TRBV12-3 or TRBV12-4 to TRBJ1-1; D call uncertain. The CDR3 runs 16 residues. Trimming removed 1 base from V and 0 bases from J, with 12 bases in between.

This clonotype was detected only a few times. The CDR3 sequence: CASSLVADIGKTQYF. CDR3 bases: TGTGCCAGCAGTTTGGTAGCGGACATCGGGAAGACCCAGTACTTC. The chain combines TRBV12-3 or TRBV12-4 with TRBJ2-5, with D tentatively TRBD2 (6 bases). The CDR3 runs to 15 residues. Trimming stripped 3 bases from V and 6 bases from J, with 17 bases between.